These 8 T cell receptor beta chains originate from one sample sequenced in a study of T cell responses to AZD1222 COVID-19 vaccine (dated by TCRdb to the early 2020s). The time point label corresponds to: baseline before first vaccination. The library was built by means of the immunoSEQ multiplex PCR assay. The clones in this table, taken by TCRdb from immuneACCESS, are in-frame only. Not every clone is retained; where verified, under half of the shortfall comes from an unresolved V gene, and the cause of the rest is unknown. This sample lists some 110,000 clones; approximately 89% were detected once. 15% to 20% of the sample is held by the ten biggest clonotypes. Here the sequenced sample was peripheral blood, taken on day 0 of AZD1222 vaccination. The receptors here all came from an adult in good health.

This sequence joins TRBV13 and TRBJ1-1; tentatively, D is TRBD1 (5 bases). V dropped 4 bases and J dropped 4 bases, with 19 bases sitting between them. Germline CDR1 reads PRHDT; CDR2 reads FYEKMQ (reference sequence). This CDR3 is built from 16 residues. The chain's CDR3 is CASSSNTGSWATEAFF. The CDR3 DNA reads TGTGCCAGCAGCTCGAACACAGGATCCTGGGCCACTGAAGCTTTCTTT.

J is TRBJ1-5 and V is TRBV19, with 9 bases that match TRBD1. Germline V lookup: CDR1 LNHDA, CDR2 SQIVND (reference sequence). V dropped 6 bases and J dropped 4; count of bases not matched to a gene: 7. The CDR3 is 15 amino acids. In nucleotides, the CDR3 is TGTGCCAGTAGGGACAGGGGCAGGTCTAATCAGCCCCAGCATTTT. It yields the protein CASRDRGRSNQPQHF.

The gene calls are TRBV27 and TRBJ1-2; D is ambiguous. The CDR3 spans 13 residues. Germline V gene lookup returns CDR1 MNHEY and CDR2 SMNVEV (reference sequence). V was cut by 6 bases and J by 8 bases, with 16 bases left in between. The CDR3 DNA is TGTGCCAGCAGCTGGAATAAAGCCTTCGGCTACACCTTC. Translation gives CASSWNKAFGYTF.

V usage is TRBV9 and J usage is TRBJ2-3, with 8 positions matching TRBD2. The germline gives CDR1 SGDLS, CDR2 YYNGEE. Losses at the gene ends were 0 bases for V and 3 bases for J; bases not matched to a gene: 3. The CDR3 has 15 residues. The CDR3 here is CASSVVLAGTDTQYF. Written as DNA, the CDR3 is TGTGCCAGCAGCGTAGTATTAGCGGGGACAGATACGCAGTATTTT.

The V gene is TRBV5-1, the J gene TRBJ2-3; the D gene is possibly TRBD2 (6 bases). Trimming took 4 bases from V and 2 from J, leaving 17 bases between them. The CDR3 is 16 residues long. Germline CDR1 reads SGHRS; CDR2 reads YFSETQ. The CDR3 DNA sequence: TGCGCCAGCAGCCCTGCTAGGGACTCCAACACAGATACGCAGTATTTT. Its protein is CASSPARDSNTDTQYF.

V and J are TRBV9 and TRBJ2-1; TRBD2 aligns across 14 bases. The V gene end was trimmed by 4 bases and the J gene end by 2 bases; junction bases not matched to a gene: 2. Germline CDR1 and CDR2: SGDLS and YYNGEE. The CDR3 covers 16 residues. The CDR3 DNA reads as TGTGCCAGCAGCAAGACTAGCGGGGGGGCCTACAATGAGCAGTTCTTC. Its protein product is CASSKTSGGAYNEQFF.

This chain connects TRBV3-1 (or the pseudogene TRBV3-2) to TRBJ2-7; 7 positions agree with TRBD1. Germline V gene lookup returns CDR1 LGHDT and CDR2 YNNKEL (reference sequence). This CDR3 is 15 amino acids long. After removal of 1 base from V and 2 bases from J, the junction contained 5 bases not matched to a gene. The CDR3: CASSQGTGETYEQYF. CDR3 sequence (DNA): TGTGCCAGCAGCCAAGGGACAGGAGAAACCTACGAGCAGTACTTC.

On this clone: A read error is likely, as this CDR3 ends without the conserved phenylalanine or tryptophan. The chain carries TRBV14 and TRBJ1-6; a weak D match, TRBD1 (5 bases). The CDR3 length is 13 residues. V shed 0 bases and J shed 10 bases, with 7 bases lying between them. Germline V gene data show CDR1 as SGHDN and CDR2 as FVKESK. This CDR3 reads CASSQDRDSPLHL. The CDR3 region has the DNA TGTGCCAGCAGCCAAGATAGGGACTCACCCCTCCACCTT.